The clone carrying this TCR beta chain was counted between two and nine times. Its antigen is not identified. This sample stems from a study of CD8+ T cells in alopecia areata. Findings and caveats of the study: Clonality exceeded that of normal scalp in lesional scalp, most notably in alopecia totalis/universalis.

The sequencing template was cDNA reverse transcribed from extracted RNA. Repertoires were generated with immunoSEQ multiplex PCR, while TCRdb's copy carries only in-frame clones and drops some. The sample records roughly 140,000 clones, approximately 50% being singletons. CDR3 size: 16 residues. V trimming: 0 bases; J trimming: 3 bases; junction bases outside the gene matches: 0. CDR1 and CDR2 (germline): SGDLS, YYNGEE. Samples from alopecia areata patients were lesional scalp punch biopsies and peripheral blood. Sorted populations comprised CD4+ and CD8+ T cells obtained from PBMCs. The source was CD4+ T cells sorted from blood, collected at week 0. This chain uses TRBV9 with TRBJ2-1; 13 nucleotides agree with TRBD2. The sequence was collected from a human donor with alopecia areata. Written as DNA, the CDR3 is TGTGCCAGCAGCGTAGGGACTAGCGGGAGCTACAATGAGCAGTTCTTC. As protein: CASSVGTSGSYNEQFF. The full variable domain, rest sourced from reference TRBV9 and TRBJ2-1, is DSGVTQTPKHLITATGQRVTLRCSPRSGDLSVYWYQQSLDQGLQFLIQYYNGEERAKGNILERFSAQQFPDLHSELNLSSLELGDSALYFCASSVGTSGSYNEQFFGPGTRLTVL.